This TCR beta chain was sequenced in a study of T cell repertoires in cytomegalovirus infection. In the study overall: Indications of both CMV infection and matching HLA type were provided by public TCR beta signatures. Points from the study as a whole: Individuals carrying CMV plus the relevant HLA were identified by cumulative frequency of public TCR beta families. There were HLA-C-restricted CMV-specific TCR beta clonotypes dominating the ex vivo response.

As for this clonotype: Its specificity is unknown.

The V gene end was trimmed by 4 bases and the J gene end by 2 bases; junction bases not matched to a gene: 4. The CDR3 loop spans 15 amino acids. Germline-derived CDR1 and CDR2 are MNHEY and SVGAGI. TCRdb used MiXCR to reprocess the reads, holding one entry per CDR3 protein. The table has just under 550,000 distinct CDR3 sequences, 26% seen once; the top ten hold around 14%. Material for sequencing was PBMCs. The TCR comes from a human donor in good health (CMV status not recorded). Some clones in this sample may be carry-over from other donors' samples. The V and J genes are TRBV6-5 and TRBJ2-1, with 8 nucleotides matching TRBD2. CDR3 residues: CASSFSGAPYNEQFF. For the CDR3, the DNA is TGTGCCAGCAGTTTTAGCGGGGCCCCCTACAATGAGCAGTTCTTC.